The T cell receptor beta chain under discussion was sequenced for a study of response to subunit inactivated influenza vaccine. Whole-study results and caveats: Every seasonal influenza vaccination brings in few new T cells, the authors suggested.

V gave up 3 bases and J gave up 4 bases; unmatched junction bases: 11. The CDR3 is made up of 17 amino acids. TCRdb reprocessed the RT-PCR reads with MiXCR, giving one entry per CDR3 protein. The sample includes 500,000 to 550,000 distinct CDR3 sequences, less than 7.5% seen only once; the top ten take under 15%. Points on this clonotype: What it binds is not known.

The chain has TRBV12-3 or TRBV12-4 and TRBJ2-2, with 7 bases lining up with TRBD2. This specimen consisted of PBMCs from blood, obtained around 25 months after vaccination. This clonotype originated in a man aged 50 to 75 who received an inactivated influenza vaccine. The CDR3: CASSFRFGGGPTGELFF. CDR3 nucleotide sequence: TGTGCCAGCAGTTTTAGGTTTGGGGGAGGGCCCACCGGGGAGCTGTTTTTT.